The 11 T cell receptor beta chains below all came from one sample that was sequenced in a study of blood T cell repertoires in COVID-19. Here immunoSEQ multiplex PCR was the method, and the copy in TCRdb shows in-frame clones only, minus some. This repertoire shows roughly 250,000 clones, more than 85% found once; its top ten account for about 1.6%. Material for sequencing was PBMCs or T cells enriched from blood (not recorded which). The receptors derive from a woman aged 50 to 60 who had recovered from COVID-19.

The rearrangement links TRBV27 to TRBJ1-1, with TRBD1 identical over 11 bases. CDR1 is MNHEY, CDR2 SMNVEV, per germline (reference sequence). V shed 5 bases, J shed 4 bases, and the junction held 12 bases outside the gene matches. The CDR3 covers 17 residues. CDR3 sequence reads: CASSTAGTGGWGTEAFF. CDR3 sequence (DNA): TGTGCCAGCAGTACTGCCGGGACAGGGGGTTGGGGCACTGAAGCTTTCTTT.

J is TRBJ1-2 and V is TRBV19; 8 bases map to TRBD1. Germline loops: CDR1 LNHDA, CDR2 SQIVND (reference sequence). The CDR3 contains 15 residues. V lost 5 bases, J lost 1 base, and 6 bases stayed unmatched. The CDR3 loop is CASSSTGGLNYGYTF. For the CDR3, the DNA is TGTGCCAGTAGTTCAACAGGGGGACTTAACTATGGCTACACCTTC.

The chain couples TRBV6-6 to TRBJ1-6; maybe TRBD1 (5 bases). Germline V gene data show CDR1 as MNHNY and CDR2 as SVGAGI (reference sequence). V gave up 5 bases and J gave up 8 bases, with 22 bases separating them. There are 17 residues in the CDR3. The chain's CDR3 is CASSPNPGHTGDSPLHF. DNA for the CDR3: TGTGCCAGCAGTCCTAACCCAGGACACACGGGGGATTCACCCCTCCACTTT.

The chain is built from TRBV2 and TRBJ1-1; 8 nucleotides align to TRBD1. V lost 7 bases to trimming and J lost 0 bases; unmatched junction nucleotides: 7. Germline V lookup: CDR1 SNHLY, CDR2 FYNNEI. This CDR3 comprises 15 residues. The chain's CDR3 is CASTTQGALNTEAFF. For the CDR3, the DNA is TGTGCCAGCACAACGCAGGGGGCGTTGAACACTGAAGCTTTCTTT.

This chain connects TRBV6-1 to TRBJ1-3; 10 positions agree with TRBD1. This CDR3 contains 16 residues. Germline V gene sequence: CDR1 MNHNS, CDR2 SASEGT. The trim removed 3 bases at V and 3 bases at J, leaving 5 bases unmatched. CDR3: CASSDRTGGFGNTIYF. The CDR3 DNA sequence: TGTGCCAGCAGTGATAGGACAGGGGGATTTGGAAACACCATATATTTT.

V and J are TRBV2 and TRBJ2-3, with a possible D match to TRBD1 (5 bases). Trimming pared 9 bases from V and 1 base from J, leaving 11 bases between. CDR1 is SNHLY and CDR2 is FYNNEI in the germline V gene. This CDR3 has 13 residues. The CDR3 DNA reads as TGTGCCAGTAGACAGACTCGCACAGATACGCAGTATTTT. It translates to CASRQTRTDTQYF.

V and J are TRBV30 and TRBJ2-2; 13 nucleotides match TRBD2. Germline V gene lookup returns CDR1 GTSNPN and CDR2 SVGIG (reference sequence). The CDR3 is 15 amino acids. V lost 5 bases, J lost 3 bases, and 3 bases stayed unmatched. The CDR3 loop is CAWGGLAGHTGELFF. Written as DNA, the CDR3 is TGTGCCTGGGGGGGACTAGCGGGACACACCGGGGAGCTGTTTTTT. The full variable domain, its missing parts supplied by reference TRBV30 and TRBJ2-2, is SQTIHQWPATLVQPVGSPLSLECTVEGTSNPNLYWYRQAAGRGLQLLFYSVGIGQISSEVPQNLSASRPQDRQFILSSKKLLLSDSGFYLCAWGGLAGHTGELFFGEGSRLTVL.

The chain links TRBV5-5 to TRBJ1-5; 11 nucleotides agree with TRBD1. CDR3 length: 18 residues. The ends lost 3 bases at V and 1 base at J; junction bases unmatched: 9. The germline gives CDR1 SGHKS, CDR2 YYEKEE (reference sequence). The CDR3 DNA reads TGTGCCAGCAGCTCCGGGACAGGGGGGCTGCGGAGCAATCAGCCCCAGCATTTT. Residues: CASSSGTGGLRSNQPQHF.

J is TRBJ2-3 and V is TRBV9; 10 nucleotides align to TRBD2. The length of the CDR3 is 14 residues. Germline lookup yields CDR1 SGDLS and CDR2 YYNGEE. With 1 base clipped from V and 6 bases from J, the junction kept 2 bases outside the gene matches. In DNA form, the CDR3 reads TGTGCCAGCAGCGTACTAGCGGGAGAGGATACGCAGTATTTT. It is translated as CASSVLAGEDTQYF.

The V and J genes are TRBV19 and TRBJ2-7, with 9 nucleotides matching TRBD1. CDR3 length equals 13 residues. J was trimmed by 5 bases and V by 6 bases; bases with no gene match: 5. Per the germline V gene, CDR1 is LNHDA and CDR2 is SQIVND (reference sequence). The CDR3 sequence is CASRSTGGDEQYF. The CDR3 DNA is TGTGCCAGTAGATCTACAGGGGGCGACGAGCAGTACTTC.

The gene calls are TRBV7-9 and TRBJ2-7; D is ambiguous. In germline, CDR1 is SEHNR, CDR2 FQNEAQ (reference sequence). With 2 bases removed from V and 2 bases from J, the gap between germline ends came to 13 bases. The CDR3 runs 15 residues. CDR3 region: CASSLNTRGPYEQYF. The CDR3 nucleotides are TGTGCCAGCAGCTTAAATACGCGAGGCCCCTACGAGCAGTACTTC.